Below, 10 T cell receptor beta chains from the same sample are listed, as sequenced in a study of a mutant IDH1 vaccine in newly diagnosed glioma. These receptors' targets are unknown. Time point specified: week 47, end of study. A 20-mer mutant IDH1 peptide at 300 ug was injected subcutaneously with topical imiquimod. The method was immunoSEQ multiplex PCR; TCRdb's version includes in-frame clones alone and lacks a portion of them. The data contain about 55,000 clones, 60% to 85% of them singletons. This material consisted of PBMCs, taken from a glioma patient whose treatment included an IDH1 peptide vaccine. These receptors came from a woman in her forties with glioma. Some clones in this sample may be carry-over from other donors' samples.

In nucleotides, the CDR3 is TGTGCCAGCACCGACAGGGCGGATACGCAGTATTTT. Encoded protein: CASTDRADTQYF. V usage is TRBV2 and J usage is TRBJ2-3; 7 bases agree with TRBD1. V lost 7 bases to trimming and J lost 6 bases; unmatched junction nucleotides: 4. The CDR3 totals 12 residues. Germline assignment: CDR1 SNHLY and CDR2 FYNNEI.

CDR3 region: CSVEGARDQVYGYTF. CDR3 DNA sequence: TGCAGCGTTGAAGGTGCGAGGGACCAAGTCTATGGCTACACCTTC. This chain joins TRBV29-1 and TRBJ1-2; the D gene is possibly TRBD1 (5 bases). There are 15 residues in the CDR3. Between the trimmed V and J ends, which lost 1 base and 4 bases, there was a span of 16 bases. Germline lookup yields CDR1 SQVTM and CDR2 ANQGSEA.

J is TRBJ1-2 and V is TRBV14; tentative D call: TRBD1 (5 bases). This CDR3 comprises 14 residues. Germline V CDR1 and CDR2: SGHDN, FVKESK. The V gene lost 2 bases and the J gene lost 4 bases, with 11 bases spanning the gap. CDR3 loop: CASSQQRGGYGYTF. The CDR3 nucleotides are TGTGCCAGCAGCCAACAAAGGGGAGGCTATGGCTACACCTTC.

The CDR3: CASSVGIQGTYEQYF. The CDR3 nucleotides are TGTGCCAGCAGCGTAGGAATCCAGGGTACCTACGAGCAGTACTTC. The V call is TRBV9, the J call TRBJ2-7; D is perhaps TRBD1 (5 bases). The CDR3 runs 15 residues. Germline V gene data show CDR1 as SGDLS and CDR2 as YYNGEE. Trimming cost V 0 bases and J 2 bases, with 12 bases left between them.

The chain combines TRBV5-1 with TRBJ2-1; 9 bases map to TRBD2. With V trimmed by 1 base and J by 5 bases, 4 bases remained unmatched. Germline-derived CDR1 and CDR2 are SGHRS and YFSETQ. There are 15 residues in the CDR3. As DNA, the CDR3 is TGCGCCAGCAGCTTGATATCTAGCGGGAACAATGAGCAGTTCTTC. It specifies CASSLISSGNNEQFF.

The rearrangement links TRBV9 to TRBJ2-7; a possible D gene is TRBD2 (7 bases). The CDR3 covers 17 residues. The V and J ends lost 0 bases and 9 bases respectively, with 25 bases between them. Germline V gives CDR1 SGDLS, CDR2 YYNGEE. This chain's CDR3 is CASSVAPLGGGPFGQYF. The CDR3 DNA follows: TGTGCCAGCAGCGTAGCCCCCCTGGGGGGGGGCCCTTTTGGGCAGTACTTC.

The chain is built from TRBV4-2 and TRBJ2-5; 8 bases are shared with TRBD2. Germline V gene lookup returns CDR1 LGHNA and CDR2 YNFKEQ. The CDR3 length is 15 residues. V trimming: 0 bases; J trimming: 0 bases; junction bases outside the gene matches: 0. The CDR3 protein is CASSQERGDQETQYF. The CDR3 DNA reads TGTGCCAGCAGCCAAGAGCGGGGGGACCAAGAGACCCAGTACTTC.

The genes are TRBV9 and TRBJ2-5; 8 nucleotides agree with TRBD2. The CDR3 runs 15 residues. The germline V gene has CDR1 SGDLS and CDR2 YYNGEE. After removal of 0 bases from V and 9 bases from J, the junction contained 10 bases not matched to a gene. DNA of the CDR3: TGTGCCAGCAGCGTAGTTTCGAGCGGGGGAGCGGCCCAGTACTTC. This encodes CASSVVSSGGAAQYF.

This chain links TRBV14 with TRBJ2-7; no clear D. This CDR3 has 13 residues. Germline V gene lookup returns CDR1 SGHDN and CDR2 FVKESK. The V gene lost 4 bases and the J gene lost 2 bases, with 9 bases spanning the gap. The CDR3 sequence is CASSLGLTYEQYF. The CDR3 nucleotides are TGTGCCAGCAGCCTGGGGTTAACCTACGAGCAGTACTTC. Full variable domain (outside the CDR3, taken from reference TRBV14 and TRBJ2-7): EAGVTQFPSHSVIEKGQTVTLRCDPISGHDNLYWYRRVMGKEIKFLLHFVKESKQDESGMPNNRFLAERTGGTYSTLKVQPAELEDSGVYFCASSLGLTYEQYFGPGTRLTVT.

CDR3 amino acids: CASSFPTFPHEQYF. CDR3 nucleotide sequence: TGTGCCAGCAGCTTCCCGACATTTCCCCACGAGCAGTACTTC. The V and J genes are TRBV7-9 and TRBJ2-7, with no clear D. This CDR3 contains 14 residues. Trimming pared 3 bases from V and 5 bases from J, leaving 14 bases between. CDR1 is SEHNR, CDR2 FQNEAQ, per germline (reference sequence).